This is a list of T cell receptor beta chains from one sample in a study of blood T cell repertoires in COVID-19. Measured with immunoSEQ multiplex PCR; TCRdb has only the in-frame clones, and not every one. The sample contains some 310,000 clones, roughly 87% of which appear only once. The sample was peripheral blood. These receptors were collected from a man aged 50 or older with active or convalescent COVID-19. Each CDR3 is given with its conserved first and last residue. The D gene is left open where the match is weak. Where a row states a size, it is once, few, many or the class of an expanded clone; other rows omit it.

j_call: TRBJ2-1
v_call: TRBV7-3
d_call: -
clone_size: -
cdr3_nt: TGTGCCAGCAGCCCTCCTGGCACCGATGAGCAGTTCTTC
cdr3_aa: CASSPPGTDEQFF

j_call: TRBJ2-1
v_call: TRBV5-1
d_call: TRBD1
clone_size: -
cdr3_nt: TGCGCCAGCAGCATCCCGACAGGGCAGACATGGTCCTACAATGAGCAGTTCTTC
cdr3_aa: CASSIPTGQTWSYNEQFF

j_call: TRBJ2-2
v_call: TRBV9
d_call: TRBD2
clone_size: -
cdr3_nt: TGTGCCAGCAGCGTACCCACCAATACGGGAACTAGCGGGGGCCCACTTACGAACACCGGGGAGCTGTTTTTT
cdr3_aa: CASSVPTNTGTSGGPLTNTGELFF

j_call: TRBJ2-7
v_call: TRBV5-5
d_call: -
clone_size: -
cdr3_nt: TGTGCCAGCAGCTTGGGGGACACGATCTACGAGCAGTACTTC
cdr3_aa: CASSLGDTIYEQYF

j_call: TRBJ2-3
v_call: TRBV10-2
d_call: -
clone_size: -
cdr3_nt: TGCGCCAGCATGGGTAGCGGCGATACGCAGTATTTT
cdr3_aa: CASMGSGDTQYF

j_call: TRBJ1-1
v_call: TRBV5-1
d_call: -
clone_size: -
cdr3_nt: TGCGCCAGCAGCTTGGATCAGGGTTATTTGGACGCTTTCTTT
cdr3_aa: CASSLDQGYLDAFF

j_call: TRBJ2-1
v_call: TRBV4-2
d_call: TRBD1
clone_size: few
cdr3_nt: TGTGCCAGCAGCCAAGGGGACAGGGGCAATGAGCAGTTCTTC
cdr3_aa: CASSQGDRGNEQFF

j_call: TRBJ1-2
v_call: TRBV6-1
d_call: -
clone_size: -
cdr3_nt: TGTGCCAGCAGTGAACCGCAGGGGATCAGGGGCTACACCTTC
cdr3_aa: CASSEPQGIRGYTF

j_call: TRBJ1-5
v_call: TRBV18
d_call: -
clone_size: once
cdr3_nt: TGTGCCAGCTCACTAAGACAGGACAATCAGCCCCAGCATTTT
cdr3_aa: CASSLRQDNQPQHF

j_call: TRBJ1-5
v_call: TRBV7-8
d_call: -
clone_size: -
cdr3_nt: TGTGCCAGCAGCTTATTGAAAGGGGATCAGCCCCAGCATTTT
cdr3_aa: CASSLLKGDQPQHF

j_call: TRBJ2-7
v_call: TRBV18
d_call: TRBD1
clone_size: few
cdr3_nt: TGTGCCAGCTCATCGACAGGGGTCATCTACGAGCAGTACTTC
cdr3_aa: CASSSTGVIYEQYF

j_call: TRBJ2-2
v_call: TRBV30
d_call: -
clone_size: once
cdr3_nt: TGTGCCTTACAGGGCACCGGGGAGCTGTTTTTT
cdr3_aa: CALQGTGELFF

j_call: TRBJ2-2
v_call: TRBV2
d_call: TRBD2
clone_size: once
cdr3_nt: TGTGCCAGCAGTGAATCGCCTAGCGGAGTACTGGGGGAGCTGTTTTTT
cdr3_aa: CASSESPSGVLGELFF

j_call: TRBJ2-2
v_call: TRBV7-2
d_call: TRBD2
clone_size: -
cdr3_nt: TGTGCCAGCAGCTTGCGGGGGGGACGGTGGACCGGGGAGCTGTTTTTT
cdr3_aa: CASSLRGGRWTGELFF

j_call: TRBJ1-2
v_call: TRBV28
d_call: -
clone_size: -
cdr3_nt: TGTGCCAGCAGTTTATCACAGGGAACCCATGGCTACACCTTC
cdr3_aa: CASSLSQGTHGYTF

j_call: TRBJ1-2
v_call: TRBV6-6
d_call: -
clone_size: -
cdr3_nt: TGTGCCAGCGCGGATACCAGCGGATATAACTATGGCTACACCTTC
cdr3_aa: CASADTSGYNYGYTF

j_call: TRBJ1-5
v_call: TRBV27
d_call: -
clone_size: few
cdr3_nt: TGTGCCAGCAGTTTAATTCAGAGTGATAGCGTCGCCAATCAGCCCCAGCATTTT
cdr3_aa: CASSLIQSDSVANQPQHF

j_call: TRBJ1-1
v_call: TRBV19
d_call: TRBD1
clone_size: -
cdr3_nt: TGTGCCAGTAGAAACGGACAGGGGAGCACTGAAGCTTTCTTT
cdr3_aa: CASRNGQGSTEAFF

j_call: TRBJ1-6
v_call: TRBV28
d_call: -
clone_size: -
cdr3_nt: TGTGCCAGCAGTTTAACGTACGGGGGGCGCCTAGGATCACCCCTCCACTTT
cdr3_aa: CASSLTYGGRLGSPLHF

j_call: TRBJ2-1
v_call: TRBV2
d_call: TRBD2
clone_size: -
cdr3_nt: TGTGCCAGCAGTGAAGCTAGCGGGGGGGCATTAGGGAACAATGAGCAGTTCTTC
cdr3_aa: CASSEASGGALGNNEQFF

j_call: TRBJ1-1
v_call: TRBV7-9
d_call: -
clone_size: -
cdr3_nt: TGTGCCAGCAGCCTTACTGAGAACACTGAAGCTTTCTTT
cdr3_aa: CASSLTENTEAFF

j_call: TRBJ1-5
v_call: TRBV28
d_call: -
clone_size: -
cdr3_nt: TGTGCCAGCACCAGATGGCGGGGATTTAGCAATCAGCCCCAGCATTTT
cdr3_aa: CASTRWRGFSNQPQHF

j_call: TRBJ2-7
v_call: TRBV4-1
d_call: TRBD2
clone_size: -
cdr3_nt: TGCGCCAGCAGCCAAGCTGTTTATAGCGGGGGGCTGTCCTACGAGCAGTACTTC
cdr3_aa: CASSQAVYSGGLSYEQYF

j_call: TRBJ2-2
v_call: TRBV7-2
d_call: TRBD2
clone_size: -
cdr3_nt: TGTGCCAGCAGGCCTAGCGGGTTGAACACCGGGGAGCTGTTTTTT
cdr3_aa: CASRPSGLNTGELFF

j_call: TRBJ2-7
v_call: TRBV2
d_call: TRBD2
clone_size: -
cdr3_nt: TGTGCCAGCAGTGACTGGCGGGGGTTCCAATACGAGCAGTACTTC
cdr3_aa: CASSDWRGFQYEQYF

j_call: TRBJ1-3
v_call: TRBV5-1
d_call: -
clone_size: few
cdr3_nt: TGCGCCAGCAGCCCCGGGACACCCTCTGGAAACACCATATATTTT
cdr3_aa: CASSPGTPSGNTIYF

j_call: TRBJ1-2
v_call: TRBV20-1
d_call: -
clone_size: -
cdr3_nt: TGCAGTGCTTTCATGTCAGGCGGCTACACCTTC
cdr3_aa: CSAFMSGGYTF

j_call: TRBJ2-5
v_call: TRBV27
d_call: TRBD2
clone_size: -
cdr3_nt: TGTGCCAGCCGGGACTACAACCAAGAGACCCAGTACTTC
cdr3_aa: CASRDYNQETQYF

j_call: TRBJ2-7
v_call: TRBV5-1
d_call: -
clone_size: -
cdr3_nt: TGCGCCAGCAGGCTAACAGGGAACGAGCAGTACTTC
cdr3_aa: CASRLTGNEQYF

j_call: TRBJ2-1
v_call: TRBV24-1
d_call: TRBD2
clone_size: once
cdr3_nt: TGTGCCACCCGTCCACGGGCGGGGGCCTACAATGAGCAGTTCTTC
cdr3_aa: CATRPRAGAYNEQFF

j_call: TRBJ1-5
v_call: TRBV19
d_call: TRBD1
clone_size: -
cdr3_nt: TGTGCCAGTAGTACGCCACAGGGGGGTAATCAGCCCCAGCATTTT
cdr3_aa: CASSTPQGGNQPQHF

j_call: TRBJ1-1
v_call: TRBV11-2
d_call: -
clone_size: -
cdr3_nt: TGTGCCAGCAGCTTAATGGGCAGGAATACTGAAGCTTTCTTT
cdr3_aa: CASSLMGRNTEAFF

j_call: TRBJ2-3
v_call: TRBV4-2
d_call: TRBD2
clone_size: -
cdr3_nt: TGTGCCAGCAGCCAAGAAGCTAGCGGGGGGGTGGGTACGCAGTATTTT
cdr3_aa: CASSQEASGGVGTQYF

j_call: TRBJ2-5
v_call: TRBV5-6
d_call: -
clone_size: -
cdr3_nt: TGTGCCAGCAGCTTGGTCGGGGAAGAGACCCAGTACTTC
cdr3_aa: CASSLVGEETQYF

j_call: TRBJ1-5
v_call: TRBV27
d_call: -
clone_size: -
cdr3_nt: TGTGCCAGCAGTTTACAGGGAAATCAGCCCCAGCATTTT
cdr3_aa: CASSLQGNQPQHF

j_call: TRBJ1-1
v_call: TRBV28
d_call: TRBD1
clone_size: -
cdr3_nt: TGTGCCAGTTTAATACAGGGGGCCGAAGCTTTCTTT
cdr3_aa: CASLIQGAEAFF

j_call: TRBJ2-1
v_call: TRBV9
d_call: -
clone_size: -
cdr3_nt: TGTGCCAGCAGCGTAGCTGTCAGTAATAATGAGCAGTTCTTC
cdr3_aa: CASSVAVSNNEQFF

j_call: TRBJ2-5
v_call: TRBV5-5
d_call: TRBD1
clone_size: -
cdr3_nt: TGTGCCAGCAGCTTGGGGGTCACAGGGGTAGGGGAGACCCAGTACTTC
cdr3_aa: CASSLGVTGVGETQYF

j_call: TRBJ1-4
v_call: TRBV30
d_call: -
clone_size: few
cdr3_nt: TGTGCCTGGAGTGTTAAGTCGAGAGAAAAACTGTTTTTT
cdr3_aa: CAWSVKSREKLFF

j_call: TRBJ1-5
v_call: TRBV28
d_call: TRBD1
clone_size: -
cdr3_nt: TGTGCCAGCAGACCCTTCTCGGACAGGCAGCCCCAGCATTTT
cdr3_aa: CASRPFSDRQPQHF

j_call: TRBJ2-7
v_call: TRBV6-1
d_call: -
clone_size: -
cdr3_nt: TGTGCCAGCAGTGAATGGACATCCCCATCCTACGAGCAGTACTTC
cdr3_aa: CASSEWTSPSYEQYF

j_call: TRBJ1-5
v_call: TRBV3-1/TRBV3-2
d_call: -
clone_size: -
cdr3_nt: TGTGCCAGCAGCCACGGACAGCATCAGCCCCAGCATTTT
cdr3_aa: CASSHGQHQPQHF

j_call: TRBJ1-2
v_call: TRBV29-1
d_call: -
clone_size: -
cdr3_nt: TGCAGCGTTGAAGAAGGGTTGGGGCAGGGTACCTTC
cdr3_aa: CSVEEGLGQGTF